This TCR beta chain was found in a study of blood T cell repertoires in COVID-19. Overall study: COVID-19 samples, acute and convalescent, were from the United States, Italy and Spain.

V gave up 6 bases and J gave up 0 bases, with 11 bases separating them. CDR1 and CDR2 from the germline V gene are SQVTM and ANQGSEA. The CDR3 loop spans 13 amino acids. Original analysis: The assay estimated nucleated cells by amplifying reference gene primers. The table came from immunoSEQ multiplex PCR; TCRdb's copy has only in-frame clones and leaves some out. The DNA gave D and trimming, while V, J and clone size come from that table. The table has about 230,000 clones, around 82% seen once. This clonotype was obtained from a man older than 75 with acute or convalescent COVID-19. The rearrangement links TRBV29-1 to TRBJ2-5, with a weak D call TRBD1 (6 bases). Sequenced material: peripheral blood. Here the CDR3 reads CSVLGANQETQYF. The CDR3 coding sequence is TGCAGCGTCCTGGGGGCAAACCAAGAGACCCAGTACTTC.